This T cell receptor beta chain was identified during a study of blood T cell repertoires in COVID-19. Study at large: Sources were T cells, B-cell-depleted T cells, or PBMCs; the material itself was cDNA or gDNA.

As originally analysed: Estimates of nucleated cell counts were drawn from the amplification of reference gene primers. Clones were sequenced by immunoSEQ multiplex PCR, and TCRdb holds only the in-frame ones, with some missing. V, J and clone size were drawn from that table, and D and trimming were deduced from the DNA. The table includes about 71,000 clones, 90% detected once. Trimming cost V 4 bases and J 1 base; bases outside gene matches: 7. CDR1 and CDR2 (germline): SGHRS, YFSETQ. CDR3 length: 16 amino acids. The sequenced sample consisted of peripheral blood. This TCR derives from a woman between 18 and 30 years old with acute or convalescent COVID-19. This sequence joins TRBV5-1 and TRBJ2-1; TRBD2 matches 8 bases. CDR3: CASSPGGGQSYNEQFF. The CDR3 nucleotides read TGCGCCAGCAGCCCCGGGGGGGGGCAATCCTACAATGAGCAGTTCTTC.